The 23 T cell receptor beta chains below all came from one sample that was sequenced in a study of OX40 agonist ivuxolimab in advanced cancers. Clones were sequenced by immunoSEQ multiplex PCR, and TCRdb holds only the in-frame ones, with some missing. Of tens of thousands of clones in the sample, 91% were seen once. The material was CD4+ or CD8+ T cells sorted from blood, obtained in a trial of the OX40 agonist ivuxolimab. The receptors shown here come from an adult with an advanced solid tumor such as melanoma, head and neck, liver or kidney cancer.

V gene TRBV5-1 combines with J gene TRBJ2-5; 10 bases line up with TRBD2. The CDR3 contains 17 residues. The J segment lost 2 bases and the V segment lost 0 bases, leaving 7 bases of the junction unmatched. Germline V gene lookup returns CDR1 SGHRS and CDR2 YFSETQ. CDR3 sequence: CASSLGLAGAGQETQYF. The DNA of the CDR3 is TGCGCCAGCAGCTTGGGCCTAGCGGGAGCGGGACAAGAGACCCAGTACTTC. Full variable domain (rest looked up from reference TRBV5-1 and TRBJ2-5): KAGVTQTPRYLIKTRGQQVTLSCSPISGHRSVSWYQQTPGQGLQFLFEYFSETQRNKGNFPGRFSGRQFSNSRSEMNVSTLELGDSALYLCASSLGLAGAGQETQYFGPGTRLLVL.

The rearrangement uses TRBV5-5 and TRBJ2-7; D perhaps matches TRBD2 (5 bases). Trimming cost V 4 bases and J 3 bases, with 14 bases left between them. Germline CDR1 reads SGHKS; CDR2 reads YYEKEE (reference sequence). The CDR3 sequence is 14 residues long. The CDR3 protein is CASSREYLGYEQYF. CDR3 sequence (DNA): TGTGCCAGCAGCCGGGAATACTTGGGCTACGAGCAGTACTTC.

The rearrangement uses TRBV28 and TRBJ2-7; a possible D gene is TRBD1 (6 bases). The ends were cut back, 4 bases at V and 12 bases at J, with 19 bases in the middle. This CDR3 has 13 amino acids. CDR1 is MDHEN, CDR2 SYDVKM, per germline. CDR3 sequence (DNA): TGTGCCAGCAGTTCCGGGACATCCTCGGGGCTGTACTTC. Its translation is CASSSGTSSGLYF.

This rearrangement joins TRBV10-1 to TRBJ2-7; D perhaps matches TRBD2 (5 bases). V was pared by 7 bases and J by 1 base, with 11 bases between. The length of the CDR3 is 13 residues. Germline CDR1 reads WNHNN; CDR2 reads SYGVQD (reference sequence). CDR3: CASTERSSYEQYF. The CDR3 DNA sequence: TGCGCCAGCACGGAGCGGAGTTCCTACGAGCAGTACTTC.

The chain has TRBV7-6 and TRBJ2-1; D is possibly TRBD1 (6 bases). The CDR3 consists of 14 residues. From germline, CDR1 is SGHVS and CDR2 FNYEAQ. Trimming pared 2 bases from V and 6 bases from J, leaving 11 bases between. In DNA form, the CDR3 reads TGTGCCAGCAGCTTAATGGGGGACATCAATGAGCAGTTCTTC. This gives the protein CASSLMGDINEQFF.

This chain links TRBV30 with TRBJ2-7; the D is unclear. The ends were cut back, 1 base at V and 2 bases at J, with 24 bases in the middle. In germline, CDR1 is GTSNPN, CDR2 SVGIG (reference sequence). This CDR3 region has 18 residues. The DNA of the CDR3 is TGTGCCTGGAGTGCTGCTGGGGTGAACTACTTACAAACCTACGAGCAGTACTTC. This sequence encodes CAWSAAGVNYLQTYEQYF.

This sequence joins TRBV7-9 and TRBJ2-6; D may be TRBD1 (5 bases). V gave up 0 bases and J gave up 4 bases, with 7 bases separating them. Per germline, CDR1 SEHNR and CDR2 FQNEAQ (reference sequence). This CDR3 comprises 15 residues. CDR3 sequence: CASSLAGAGANVLTF. The CDR3 nucleotides are TGTGCCAGCAGCTTAGCAGGGGCCGGGGCCAACGTCCTGACTTTC.

V gene TRBV5-1 combines with J gene TRBJ2-1; 7 bases map to TRBD2. After removal of 2 bases from V and 10 bases from J, the junction contained 9 bases not matched to a gene. The CDR3 contains 14 residues. Germline V gives CDR1 SGHRS, CDR2 YFSETQ. CDR3 coding DNA: TGCGCCAGCAGCTTAACTAGCGCCGGTGGGGAGCAGTTCTTC. Translation gives CASSLTSAGGEQFF.

This chain uses TRBV7-9 with TRBJ2-4, with 7 bases lining up with TRBD1. V trimming: 0 bases; J trimming: 15 bases; junction bases outside the gene matches: 14. The germline gives CDR1 SEHNR, CDR2 FQNEAQ (reference sequence). The CDR3 has 15 amino acids. CDR3: CASSLAQGKGAATYF. CDR3 sequence (DNA): TGTGCCAGCAGCTTAGCGCAAGGGAAGGGGGCTGCAACGTACTTC.

The J gene is TRBJ2-7, the V gene TRBV5-1, with a possible D match to TRBD1 (5 bases). CDR3 length equals 14 residues. Trimming took off 0 bases at V and 2 bases at J, with 9 bases between the two ends. Germline CDR1 SGHRS, CDR2 YFSETQ. The CDR3 coding sequence is TGCGCCAGCAGCTTGGACAGGCAGACCTACGAGCAGTACTTC. This gives the protein CASSLDRQTYEQYF.

This chain connects TRBV6-1 to TRBJ2-7; D gene unclear. The CDR3 runs to 13 residues. Germline V lookup: CDR1 MNHNS, CDR2 SASEGT. Trimming shortened V by 0 bases and J by 3 bases, and 6 bases separated the two germline ends. CDR3 DNA: TGTGCCAGCAGTGAAGCAGGCCTCTACGAGCAGTACTTC. Translation: CASSEAGLYEQYF.

In this sample, this clone turned up once. The V gene is TRBV5-4, the J gene TRBJ2-1; TRBD2 agrees at 9 bases. J was trimmed by 8 bases and V by 2 bases; bases with no gene match: 8. There are 15 residues in the CDR3. The germline V gene encodes CDR1 SGHNT and CDR2 YYREEE (reference sequence). The CDR3 nucleotides are TGTGCCAGCAGCTTTCGTGCTAGCGGGATCGATGAGCAGTTCTTC. It translates to CASSFRASGIDEQFF.

This chain joins TRBV28 and TRBJ1-3; D perhaps matches TRBD1 (6 bases). This CDR3 is built from 16 residues. Trimming removed 7 bases from V and 0 bases from J, with 16 bases in between. Germline CDR1 reads MDHEN; CDR2 reads SYDVKM. The CDR3 DNA is TGTGCCAGCACCTATGGACAGTCTACCTCTGGAAACACCATATATTTT. Amino acids: CASTYGQSTSGNTIYF.

This chain links TRBV30 with TRBJ1-1; D not resolved. Trimming took 5 bases from V and 6 from J, leaving 13 bases between them. The germline gives CDR1 GTSNPN, CDR2 SVGIG (reference sequence). The CDR3 is 12 amino acids. The CDR3 DNA is TGTGCCTGGGGGTCCTCCGGAGCTGAAGCTTTCTTT. Translation gives CAWGSSGAEAFF.

The rearrangement uses TRBV10-3 and TRBJ1-2, with 7 bases that match TRBD1. Germline V gene data show CDR1 as ENHRY and CDR2 as SYGVKD. The CDR3 sequence is 13 residues long. V shed 7 bases, J shed 2 bases, and the junction held 4 bases outside the gene matches. CDR3 DNA sequence: TGTGCCATCAATGGACAGGAGAACTATGGCTACACCTTC. Its protein is CAINGQENYGYTF.

The rearrangement joins TRBV2 to TRBJ1-4; D gene ambiguous. Germline values: CDR1 SNHLY, CDR2 FYNNEI. The CDR3 spans 12 residues. The V end lost 5 bases, the J end lost 4 bases, and 5 bases lay between the germline ends. CDR3 in amino acids: CASSLSNEKLFF. The CDR3, as DNA: TGTGCCAGCAGTCTTAGTAATGAAAAACTGTTTTTT. Combining the CDR3 with reference TRBV2 and TRBJ1-4 gives the whole variable domain EPEVTQTPSHQVTQMGQEVILRCVPISNHLYFYWYRQILGQKVEFLVSFYNNEISEKSEIFDDQFSVERPDGSNFTLKIRSTKLEDSAMYFCASSLSNEKLFFGSGTQLSVL.

The chain joins TRBV7-9 to TRBJ2-5, with D hard to call. CDR1 and CDR2 (germline): SEHNR, FQNEAQ (reference sequence). The CDR3 totals 16 residues. V lost 0 bases and J 0 bases, leaving 11 bases between the germline ends. The CDR3 coding sequence is TGTGCCAGCAGCTTAGCTCCCTTGGAGTACCAAGAGACCCAGTACTTC. The encoded protein is CASSLAPLEYQETQYF.

The V call is TRBV7-9, the J call TRBJ2-7; 8 bases are a match to TRBD2. The CDR3 loop spans 15 amino acids. With 5 bases clipped from V and 4 bases from J, the junction kept 10 bases outside the gene matches. In germline, CDR1 is SEHNR, CDR2 FQNEAQ (reference sequence). The DNA of the CDR3 is TGTGCCAGCAGCCCCAGGACTAGCTCGAATTACGAGCAGTACTTC. Encoded protein: CASSPRTSSNYEQYF.

The rearrangement uses TRBV25-1 and TRBJ1-5, with D tentatively TRBD1 (6 bases). V was clipped by 2 bases and J by 2 bases, with 10 bases between them. The CDR3 extends over 15 amino acids. Germline V gene data show CDR1 as MGHDK and CDR2 as SYGVNS. Here the CDR3 reads CASSEIGGGNQPQHF. The CDR3 DNA follows: TGTGCCAGCAGTGAAATAGGGGGAGGCAATCAGCCCCAGCATTTT.

The rearrangement joins TRBV18 to TRBJ2-7, with D maybe TRBD1 (6 bases). Germline V CDR1 and CDR2: KGHSH, LQKENI. Trimming took off 2 bases at V and 0 bases at J, with 11 bases between the two ends. The CDR3 sequence is 15 residues long. CDR3 sequence (DNA): TGTGCCAGCTCACCAGAACAGGACAGCTCCTACGAGCAGTACTTC. This translates into CASSPEQDSSYEQYF.

The V call is TRBV10-3, the J call TRBJ2-1; 10 positions agree with TRBD2. The germline gives CDR1 ENHRY, CDR2 SYGVKD. The CDR3 sequence is 14 residues long. V was clipped by 9 bases and J by 0 bases; unmatched bases: 2. CDR3 loop: CAILAGDSYNEQFF. The CDR3 bases are TGTGCCATTCTAGCGGGAGACTCCTACAATGAGCAGTTCTTC.

The CDR3 nucleotides read TGTGCCATCAGTGAGTCGATCCTCCCAGGATCTAATGAAAAACTGTTTTTT. Protein product: CAISESILPGSNEKLFF. The chain carries TRBV10-3 and TRBJ1-4; no reliable D call. V lost 0 bases to trimming and J lost 3 bases, with 14 bases between them. Germline V lookup: CDR1 ENHRY, CDR2 SYGVKD. The CDR3 loop spans 17 amino acids.

The V gene is TRBV4-1, the J gene TRBJ1-3, with 8 bases fitting TRBD1. The CDR3 length is 13 residues. J gave up 7 bases and V 1 base, and 0 bases lay outside the gene matches. Germline CDR1 reads MGHRA; CDR2 reads YSYEKL. The CDR3 bases are TGCGCCAGCAGCCAAGGACAGGGGAACACCATATATTTT. It is translated as CASSQGQGNTIYF.